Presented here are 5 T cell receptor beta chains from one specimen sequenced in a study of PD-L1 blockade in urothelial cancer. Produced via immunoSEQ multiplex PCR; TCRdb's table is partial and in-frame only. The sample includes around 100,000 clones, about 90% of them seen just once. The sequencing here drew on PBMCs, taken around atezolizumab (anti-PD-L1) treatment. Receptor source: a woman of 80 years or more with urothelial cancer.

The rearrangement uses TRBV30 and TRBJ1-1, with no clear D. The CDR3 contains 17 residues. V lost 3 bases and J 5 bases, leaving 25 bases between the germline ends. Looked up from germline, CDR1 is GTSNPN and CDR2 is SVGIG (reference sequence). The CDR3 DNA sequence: TGTGCCTGGAGACGTAAATCTCCCACACCCCTCCTGACTGAAGCTTTCTTT. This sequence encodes CAWRRKSPTPLLTEAFF.

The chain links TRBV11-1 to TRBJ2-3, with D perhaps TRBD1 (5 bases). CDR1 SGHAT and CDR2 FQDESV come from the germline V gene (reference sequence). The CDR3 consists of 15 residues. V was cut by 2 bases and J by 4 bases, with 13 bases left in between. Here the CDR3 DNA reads TGTGCCAGCAGCTTAAGGCAGGGCAGGGCAGATACGCAGTATTTT. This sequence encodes CASSLRQGRADTQYF.

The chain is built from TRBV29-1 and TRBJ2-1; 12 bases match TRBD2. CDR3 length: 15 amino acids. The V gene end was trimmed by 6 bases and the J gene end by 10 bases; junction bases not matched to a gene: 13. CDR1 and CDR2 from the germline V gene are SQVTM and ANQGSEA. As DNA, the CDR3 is TGCAGCGTGGGGGTGGGAGCTAGCGGGAGGGCAGAGCAGTTCTTC. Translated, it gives CSVGVGASGRAEQFF.

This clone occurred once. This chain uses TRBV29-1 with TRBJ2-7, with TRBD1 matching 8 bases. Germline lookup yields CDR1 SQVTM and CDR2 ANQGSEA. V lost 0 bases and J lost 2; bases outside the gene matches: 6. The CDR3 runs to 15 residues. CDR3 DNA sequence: TGCAGCGTTGAAGATCCCCAGGGGGCCCCCTACGAGCAGTACTTC. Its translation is CSVEDPQGAPYEQYF.

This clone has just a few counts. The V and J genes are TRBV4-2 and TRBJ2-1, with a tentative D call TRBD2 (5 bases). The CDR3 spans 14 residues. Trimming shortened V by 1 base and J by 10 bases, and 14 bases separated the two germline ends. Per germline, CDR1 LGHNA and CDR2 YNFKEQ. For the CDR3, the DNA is TGTGCCAGCAGCCAAGTCTCCCTAGCCCAAGAGCAGTTCTTC. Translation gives CASSQVSLAQEQFF.